Reported below is one T cell receptor beta chain. Its antigen is not identified. The data stem from a study of OX40 agonist ivuxolimab in advanced cancers. Looking at the study overall: Each patient was given ivuxolimab into a vein every 2 weeks, at 0.01 to 10 mg/kg.

Study observations and caveats: The authors did not determine the antigen specificity of the expanded peripheral T cells. In general, CD8+ T cells held more expanded clones than CD4+ did, on average.

Generated by immunoSEQ multiplex PCR, the TCRdb table keeps only in-frame clones and is missing some. This sample has more than 80,000 clones, with 90% to 95% found just once. Unmatched junction bases numbered 12, after V lost 9 bases and J lost 8 bases. Looked up from germline, CDR1 is SNHLY and CDR2 is FYNNEI. The CDR3 totals 13 residues. This TCR was recovered from an adult with an advanced solid tumor such as melanoma, head and neck, liver or kidney cancer. V gene TRBV2 combines with J gene TRBJ1-2, with 7 bases matching TRBD1. This material consisted of CD4+ or CD8+ T cells sorted from blood, taken in a trial of the OX40 agonist ivuxolimab. CDR3 sequence (DNA): TGTGCCAGGACACCCCGGCAGGGGGACGGCTACACCTTC. The encoded protein is CARTPRQGDGYTF.